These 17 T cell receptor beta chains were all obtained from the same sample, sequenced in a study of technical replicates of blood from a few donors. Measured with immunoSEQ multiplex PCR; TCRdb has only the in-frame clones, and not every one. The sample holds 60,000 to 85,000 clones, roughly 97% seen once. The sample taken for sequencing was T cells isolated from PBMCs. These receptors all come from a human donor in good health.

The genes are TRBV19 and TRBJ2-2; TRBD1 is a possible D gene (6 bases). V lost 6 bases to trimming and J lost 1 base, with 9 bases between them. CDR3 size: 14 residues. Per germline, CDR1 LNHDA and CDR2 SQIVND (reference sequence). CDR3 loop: CASRWGQNTGELFF. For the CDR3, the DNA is TGTGCCAGTAGATGGGGACAGAACACCGGGGAGCTGTTTTTT.

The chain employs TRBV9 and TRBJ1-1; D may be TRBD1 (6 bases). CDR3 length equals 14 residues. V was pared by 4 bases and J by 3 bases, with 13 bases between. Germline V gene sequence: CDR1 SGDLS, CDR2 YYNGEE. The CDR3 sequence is CASSLHRVDTEAFF. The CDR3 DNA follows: TGTGCCAGCAGCCTACACAGGGTGGACACTGAAGCTTTCTTT. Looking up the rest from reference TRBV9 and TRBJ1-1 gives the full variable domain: DSGVTQTPKHLITATGQRVTLRCSPRSGDLSVYWYQQSLDQGLQFLIQYYNGEERAKGNILERFSAQQFPDLHSELNLSSLELGDSALYFCASSLHRVDTEAFFGQGTRLTVV.

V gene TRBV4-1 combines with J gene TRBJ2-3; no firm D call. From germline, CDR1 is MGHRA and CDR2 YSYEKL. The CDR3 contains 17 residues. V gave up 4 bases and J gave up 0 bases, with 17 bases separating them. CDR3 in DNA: TGCGCCAGCAGCCCCTCCCGCCTAGGAGCTAGCACAGATACGCAGTATTTT. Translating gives CASSPSRLGASTDTQYF.

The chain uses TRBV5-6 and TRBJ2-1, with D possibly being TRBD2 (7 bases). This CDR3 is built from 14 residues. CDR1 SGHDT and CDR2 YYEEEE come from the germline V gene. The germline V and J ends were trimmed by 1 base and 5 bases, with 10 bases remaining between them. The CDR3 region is CASSLKGGDNEQFF. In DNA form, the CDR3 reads TGTGCCAGCAGCTTGAAAGGGGGGGACAATGAGCAGTTCTTC. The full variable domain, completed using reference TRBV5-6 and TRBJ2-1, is DAGVTQSPTHLIKTRGQQVTLRCSPKSGHDTVSWYQQALGQGPQFIFQYYEEEERQRGNFPDRFSGHQFPNYSSELNVNALLLGDSALYLCASSLKGGDNEQFFGPGTRLTVL.

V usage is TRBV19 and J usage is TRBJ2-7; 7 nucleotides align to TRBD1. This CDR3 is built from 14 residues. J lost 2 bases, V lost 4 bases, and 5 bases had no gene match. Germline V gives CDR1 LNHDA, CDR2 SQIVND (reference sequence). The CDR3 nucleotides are TGTGCCAGTAGTACGGACAGGTACCCCTACGAGCAGTACTTC. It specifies CASSTDRYPYEQYF. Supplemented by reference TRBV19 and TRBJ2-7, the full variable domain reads DGGITQSPKYLFRKEGQNVTLSCEQNLNHDAMYWYRQDPGQGLRLIYYSQIVNDFQKGDIAEGYSVSREKKESFPLTVTSAQKNPTAFYLCASSTDRYPYEQYFGPGTRLTVT.

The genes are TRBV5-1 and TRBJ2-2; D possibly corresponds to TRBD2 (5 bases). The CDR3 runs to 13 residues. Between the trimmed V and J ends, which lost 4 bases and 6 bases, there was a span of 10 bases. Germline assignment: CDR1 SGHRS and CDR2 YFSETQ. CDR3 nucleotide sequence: TGCGCCAGCAGCCCCGGGGTGTCCGGGGAGCTGTTTTTT. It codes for CASSPGVSGELFF.

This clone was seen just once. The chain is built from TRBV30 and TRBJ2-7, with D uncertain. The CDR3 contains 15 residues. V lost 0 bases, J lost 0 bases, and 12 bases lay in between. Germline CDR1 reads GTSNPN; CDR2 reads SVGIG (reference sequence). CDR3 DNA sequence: TGTGCCTGGAGTGTACCGTCTGTGAGCTCCTACGAGCAGTACTTC. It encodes CAWSVPSVSSYEQYF.

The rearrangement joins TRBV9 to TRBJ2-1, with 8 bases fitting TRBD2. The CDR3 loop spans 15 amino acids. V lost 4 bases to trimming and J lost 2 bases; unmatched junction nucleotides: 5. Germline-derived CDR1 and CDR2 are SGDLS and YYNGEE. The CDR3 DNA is TGTGCCAGCAGCCACACTAGCGGCACCTACAATGAGCAGTTCTTC. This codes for CASSHTSGTYNEQFF.

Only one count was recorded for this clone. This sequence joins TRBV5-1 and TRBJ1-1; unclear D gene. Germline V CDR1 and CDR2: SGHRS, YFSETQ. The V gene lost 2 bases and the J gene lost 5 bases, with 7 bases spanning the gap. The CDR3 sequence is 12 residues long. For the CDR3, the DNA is TGCGCCAGCAGCTTACGGGAGACTGAAGCTTTCTTT. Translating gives CASSLRETEAFF. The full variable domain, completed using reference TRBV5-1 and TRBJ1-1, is KAGVTQTPRYLIKTRGQQVTLSCSPISGHRSVSWYQQTPGQGLQFLFEYFSETQRNKGNFPGRFSGRQFSNSRSEMNVSTLELGDSALYLCASSLRETEAFFGQGTRLTVV.

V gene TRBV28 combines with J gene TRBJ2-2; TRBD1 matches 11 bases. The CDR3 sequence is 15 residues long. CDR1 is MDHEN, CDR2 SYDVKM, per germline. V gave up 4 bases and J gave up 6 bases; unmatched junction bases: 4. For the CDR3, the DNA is TGTGCCAGCAGTTCCCGGGACAGGGGGTCCGGGGAGCTGTTTTTT. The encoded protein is CASSSRDRGSGELFF.

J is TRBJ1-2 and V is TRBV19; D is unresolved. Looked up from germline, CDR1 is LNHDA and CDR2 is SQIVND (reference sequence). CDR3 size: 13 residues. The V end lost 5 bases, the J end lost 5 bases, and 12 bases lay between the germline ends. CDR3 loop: CASSLVGFYGYTF. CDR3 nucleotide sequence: TGTGCCAGTAGTCTTGTCGGGTTTTATGGCTACACCTTC.

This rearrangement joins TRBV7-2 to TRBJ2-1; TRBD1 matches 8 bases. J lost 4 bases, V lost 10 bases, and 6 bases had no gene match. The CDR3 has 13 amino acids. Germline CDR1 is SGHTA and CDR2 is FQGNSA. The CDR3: CANGQGRYNEQFF. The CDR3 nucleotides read TGTGCCAACGGACAGGGTAGATACAATGAGCAGTTCTTC.

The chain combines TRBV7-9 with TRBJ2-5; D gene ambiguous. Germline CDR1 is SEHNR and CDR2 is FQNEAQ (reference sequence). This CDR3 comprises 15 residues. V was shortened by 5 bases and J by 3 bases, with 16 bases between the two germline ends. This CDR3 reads CASSPRYYVKETQYF. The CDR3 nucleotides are TGTGCCAGCAGCCCACGTTACTATGTAAAAGAGACCCAGTACTTC.

The CDR3 DNA reads as TGTGCCAGCAGTGATCCTCTCACTGAAGCTTTCTTT. Protein product: CASSDPLTEAFF. V and J are TRBV6-1 and TRBJ1-1; no clear D. Germline CDR1 and CDR2: MNHNS and SASEGT. There are 12 residues in the CDR3. Trimming shortened V by 3 bases and J by 4 bases, and 6 bases separated the two germline ends.

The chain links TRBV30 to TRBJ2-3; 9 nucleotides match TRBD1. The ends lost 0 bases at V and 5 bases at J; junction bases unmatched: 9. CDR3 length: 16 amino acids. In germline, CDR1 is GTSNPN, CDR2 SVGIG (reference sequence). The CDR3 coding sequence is TGTGCCTGGAGTGTACGGTCGGGACAGGGAAGAGATACGCAGTATTTT. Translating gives CAWSVRSGQGRDTQYF.

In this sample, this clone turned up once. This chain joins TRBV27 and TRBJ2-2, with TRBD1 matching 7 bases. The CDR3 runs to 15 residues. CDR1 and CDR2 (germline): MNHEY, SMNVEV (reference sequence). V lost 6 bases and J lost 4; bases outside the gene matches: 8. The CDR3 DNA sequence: TGTGCCAGCAGCAAACGGGGACAGTCCACCGGGGAGCTGTTTTTT. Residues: CASSKRGQSTGELFF.

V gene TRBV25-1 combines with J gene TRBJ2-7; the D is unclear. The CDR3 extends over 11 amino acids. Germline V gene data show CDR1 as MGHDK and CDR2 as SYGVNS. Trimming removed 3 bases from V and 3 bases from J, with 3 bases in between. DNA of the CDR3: TGTGCCAGCAGTGACGGCTACGAGCAGTACTTC. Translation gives CASSDGYEQYF.